Below, one T cell receptor (beta chain) is given with its context. This sample is drawn from a study of OX40 agonist ivuxolimab in advanced cancers. Background on the study: Hepatocellular carcinoma, melanoma, renal cell or head and neck cancer occurred in dose-escalation patients. Three dose-escalation patients had partial responses: one with hepatocellular carcinoma and two with cutaneous melanoma.

If patients had autoimmune disease history or systemic immunosuppression, they were excluded. Germline CDR1 is MRHNA and CDR2 is SNTAGT. This CDR3 has 14 residues. V was pared by 5 bases and J by 0 bases, with 10 bases between. Produced via immunoSEQ multiplex PCR; TCRdb's table is partial and in-frame only. The table has tens of thousands of clones, about 85% seen once. The TCR originated in an adult with an advanced solid tumor such as melanoma, head and neck, liver or kidney cancer. Sequenced here: CD4+ or CD8+ T cells sorted from blood, sampled in a trial of the OX40 agonist ivuxolimab. This chain joins TRBV6-4 and TRBJ1-2; possibly TRBD1 for D (5 bases). The CDR3 region is CASSYEGTNYGYTF. The CDR3 DNA reads as TGTGCCAGCAGTTACGAGGGGACTAACTATGGCTACACCTTC.